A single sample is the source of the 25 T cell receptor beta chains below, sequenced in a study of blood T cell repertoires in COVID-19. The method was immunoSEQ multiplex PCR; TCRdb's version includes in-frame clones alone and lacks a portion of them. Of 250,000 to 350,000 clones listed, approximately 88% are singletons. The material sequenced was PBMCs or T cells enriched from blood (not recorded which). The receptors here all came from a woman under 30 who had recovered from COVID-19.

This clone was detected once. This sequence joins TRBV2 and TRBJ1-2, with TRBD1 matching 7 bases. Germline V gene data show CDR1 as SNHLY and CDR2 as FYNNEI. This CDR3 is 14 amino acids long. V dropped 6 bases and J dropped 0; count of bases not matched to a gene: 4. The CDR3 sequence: CASRSTGSNYGYTF. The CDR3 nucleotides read TGTGCCAGCAGGTCGACAGGGTCTAACTATGGCTACACCTTC.

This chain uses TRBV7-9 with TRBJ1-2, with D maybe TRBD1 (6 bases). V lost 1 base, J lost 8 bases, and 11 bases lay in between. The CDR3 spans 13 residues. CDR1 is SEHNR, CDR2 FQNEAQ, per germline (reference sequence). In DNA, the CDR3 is TGTGCCAGCAGCTTAGAGGGGGTGAAGGGCTACACCTTC. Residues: CASSLEGVKGYTF.

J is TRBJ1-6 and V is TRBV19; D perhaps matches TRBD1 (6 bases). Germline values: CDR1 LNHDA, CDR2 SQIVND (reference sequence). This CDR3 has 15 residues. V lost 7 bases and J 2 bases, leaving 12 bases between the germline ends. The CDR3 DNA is TGTGCCAGTACACAGGGTGGGACCTATAATTCACCCCTCCACTTT. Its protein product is CASTQGGTYNSPLHF.

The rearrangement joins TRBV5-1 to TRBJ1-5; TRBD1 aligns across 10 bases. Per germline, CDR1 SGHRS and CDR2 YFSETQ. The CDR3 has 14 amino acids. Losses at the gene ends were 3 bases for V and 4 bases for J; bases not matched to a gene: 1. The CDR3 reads CASSSGQGNQPQHF. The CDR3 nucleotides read TGCGCCAGCAGCTCGGGACAGGGGAATCAGCCCCAGCATTTT.

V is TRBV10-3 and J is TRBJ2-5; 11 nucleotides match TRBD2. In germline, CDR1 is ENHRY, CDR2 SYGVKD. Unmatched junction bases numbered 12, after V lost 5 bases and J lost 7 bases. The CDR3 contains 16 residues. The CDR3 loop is CAISHSPSGGRTTQYF. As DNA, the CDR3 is TGTGCCATCAGTCACTCCCCTAGCGGGGGGAGGACGACCCAGTACTTC.

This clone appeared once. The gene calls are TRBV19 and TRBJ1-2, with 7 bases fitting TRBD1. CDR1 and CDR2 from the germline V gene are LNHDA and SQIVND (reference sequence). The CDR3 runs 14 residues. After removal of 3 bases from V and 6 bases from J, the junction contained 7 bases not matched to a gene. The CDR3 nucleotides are TGTGCCAGTAGTATCATTTGGCAGGGGGATGGCTACACCTTC. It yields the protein CASSIIWQGDGYTF.

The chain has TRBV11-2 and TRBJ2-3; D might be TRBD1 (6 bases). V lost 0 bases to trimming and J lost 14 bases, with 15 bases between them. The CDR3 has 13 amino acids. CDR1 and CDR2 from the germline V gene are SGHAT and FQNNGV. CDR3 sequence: CASSLDRDKDGYF. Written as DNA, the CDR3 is TGTGCCAGCAGCTTAGATCGGGACAAGGATGGGTATTTT.

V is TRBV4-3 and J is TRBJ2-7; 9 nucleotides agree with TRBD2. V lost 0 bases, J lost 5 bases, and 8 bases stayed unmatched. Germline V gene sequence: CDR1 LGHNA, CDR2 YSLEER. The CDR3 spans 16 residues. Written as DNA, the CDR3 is TGCGCCAGCAGCCAAGATCGCGGGAGGGCCCCCCACGAGCAGTACTTC. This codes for CASSQDRGRAPHEQYF.

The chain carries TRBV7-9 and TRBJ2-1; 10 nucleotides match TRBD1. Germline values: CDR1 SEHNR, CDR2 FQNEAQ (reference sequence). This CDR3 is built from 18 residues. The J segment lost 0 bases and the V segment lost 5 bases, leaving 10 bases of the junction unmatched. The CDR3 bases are TGTGCCAGCAGCCCCCACTTGCGGACAGGGGGCTCCTACAATGAGCAGTTCTTC. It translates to CASSPHLRTGGSYNEQFF.

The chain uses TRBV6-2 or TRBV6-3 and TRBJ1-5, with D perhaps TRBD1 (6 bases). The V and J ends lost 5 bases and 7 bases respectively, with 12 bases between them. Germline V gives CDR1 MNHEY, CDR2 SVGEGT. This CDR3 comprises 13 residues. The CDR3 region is CASSHREKQPQHF. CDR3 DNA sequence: TGTGCCAGCAGTCACAGGGAAAAACAGCCCCAGCATTTT.

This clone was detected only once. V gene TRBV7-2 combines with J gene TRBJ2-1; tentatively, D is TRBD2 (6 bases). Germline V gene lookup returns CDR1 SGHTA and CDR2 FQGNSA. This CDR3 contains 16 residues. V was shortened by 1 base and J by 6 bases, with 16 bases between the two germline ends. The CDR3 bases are TGTGCCAGCAGCTTAGACGGTGGGGGGAAGGGCAATGAGCAGTTCTTC. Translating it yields CASSLDGGGKGNEQFF. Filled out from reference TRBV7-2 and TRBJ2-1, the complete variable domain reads GAGVSQSPSNKVTEKGKDVELRCDPISGHTALYWYRQSLGQGLEFLIYFQGNSAPDKSGLPSDRFSAERTGGSVSTLTIQRTQQEDSAVYLCASSLDGGGKGNEQFFGPGTRLTVL.

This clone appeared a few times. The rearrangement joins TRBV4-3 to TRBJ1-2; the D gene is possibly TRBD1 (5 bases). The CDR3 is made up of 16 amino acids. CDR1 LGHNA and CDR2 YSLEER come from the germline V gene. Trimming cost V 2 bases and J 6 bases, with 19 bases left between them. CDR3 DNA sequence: TGCGCCAGCAGCCAACATCCACGACTGCCGGGGGATGGCTACACCTTC. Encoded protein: CASSQHPRLPGDGYTF.

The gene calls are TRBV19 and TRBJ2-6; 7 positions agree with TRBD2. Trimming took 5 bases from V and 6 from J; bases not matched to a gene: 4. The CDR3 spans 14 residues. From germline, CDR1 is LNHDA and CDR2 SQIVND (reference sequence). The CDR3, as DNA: TGTGCCAGTAGTTCTCGGGGGGAGGCCAACGTCCTGACTTTC. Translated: CASSSRGEANVLTF.

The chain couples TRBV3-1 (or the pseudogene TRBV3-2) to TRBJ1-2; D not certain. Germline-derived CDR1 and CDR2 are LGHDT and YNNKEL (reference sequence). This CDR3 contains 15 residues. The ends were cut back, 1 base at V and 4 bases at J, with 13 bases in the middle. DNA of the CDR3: TGTGCCAGCAGCCAAGCCCAACATAGCGGCTATGGCTACACCTTC. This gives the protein CASSQAQHSGYGYTF.

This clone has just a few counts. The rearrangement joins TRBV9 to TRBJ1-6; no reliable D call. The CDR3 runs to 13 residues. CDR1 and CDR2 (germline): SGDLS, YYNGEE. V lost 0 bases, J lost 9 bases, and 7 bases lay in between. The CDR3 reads CASSVDGGSPLHF. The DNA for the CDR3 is TGTGCCAGCAGCGTAGACGGTGGTTCACCCCTCCACTTT.

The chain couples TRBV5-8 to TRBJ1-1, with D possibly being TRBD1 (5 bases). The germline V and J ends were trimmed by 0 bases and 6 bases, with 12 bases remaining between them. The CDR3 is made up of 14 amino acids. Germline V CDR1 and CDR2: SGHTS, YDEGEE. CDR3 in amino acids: CASSLATREAEAFF. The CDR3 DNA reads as TGTGCCAGCAGCTTGGCCACCAGGGAAGCTGAAGCTTTCTTT.

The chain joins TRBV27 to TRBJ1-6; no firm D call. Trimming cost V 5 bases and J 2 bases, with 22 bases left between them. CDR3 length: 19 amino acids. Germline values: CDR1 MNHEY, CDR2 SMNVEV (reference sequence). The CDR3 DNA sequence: TGTGCCAGCAGTACTAAGGCTATCGGGGAAGGCCCCTATAATTCACCCCTCCACTTT. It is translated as CASSTKAIGEGPYNSPLHF.

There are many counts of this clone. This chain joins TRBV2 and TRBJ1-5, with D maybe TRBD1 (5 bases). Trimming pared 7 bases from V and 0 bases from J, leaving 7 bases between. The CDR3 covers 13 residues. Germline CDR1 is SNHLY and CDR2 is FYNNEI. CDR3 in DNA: TGTGCCAGCAAAGGGGATAGCAATCAGCCCCAGCATTTT. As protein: CASKGDSNQPQHF.

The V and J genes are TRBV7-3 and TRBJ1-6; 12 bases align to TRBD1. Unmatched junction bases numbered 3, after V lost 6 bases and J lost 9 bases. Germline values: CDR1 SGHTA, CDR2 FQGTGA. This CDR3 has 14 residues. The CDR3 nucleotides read TGTGCCAGCAGTGGGACAGGGGGCAGTTCACCCCTCCACTTT. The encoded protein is CASSGTGGSSPLHF. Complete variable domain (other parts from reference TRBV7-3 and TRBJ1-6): GAGVSQTPSNKVTEKGKYVELRCDPISGHTALYWYRQSLGQGPEFLIYFQGTGAADDSGLPNDRFFAVRPEGSVSTLKIQRTERGDSAVYLCASSGTGGSSPLHFGNGTRLTVT.

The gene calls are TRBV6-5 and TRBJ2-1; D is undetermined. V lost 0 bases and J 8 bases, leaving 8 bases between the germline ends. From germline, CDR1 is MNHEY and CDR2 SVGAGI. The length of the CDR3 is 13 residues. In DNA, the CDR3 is TGTGCCAGCAGTTACTCTGAAGGAGATGAGCAGTTCTTC. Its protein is CASSYSEGDEQFF.

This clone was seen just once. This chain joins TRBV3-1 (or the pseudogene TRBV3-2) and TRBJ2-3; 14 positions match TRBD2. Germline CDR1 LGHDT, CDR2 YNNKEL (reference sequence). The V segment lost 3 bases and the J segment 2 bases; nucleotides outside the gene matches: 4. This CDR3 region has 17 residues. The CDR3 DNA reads TGTGCCAGCAGCCATGGACTAGCGGGAGGACTCACAGATACGCAGTATTTT. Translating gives CASSHGLAGGLTDTQYF.

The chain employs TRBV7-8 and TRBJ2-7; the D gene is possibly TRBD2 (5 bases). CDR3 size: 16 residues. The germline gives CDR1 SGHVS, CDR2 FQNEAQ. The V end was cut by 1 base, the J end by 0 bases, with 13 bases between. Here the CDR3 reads CASSLDGEEYSYEQYF. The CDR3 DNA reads TGTGCCAGCAGCTTAGACGGGGAAGAGTACTCCTACGAGCAGTACTTC.

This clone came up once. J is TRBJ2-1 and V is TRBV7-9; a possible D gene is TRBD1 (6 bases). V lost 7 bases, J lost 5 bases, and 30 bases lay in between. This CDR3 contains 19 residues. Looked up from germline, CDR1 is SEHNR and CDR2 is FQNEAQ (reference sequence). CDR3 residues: CASTELGQFTVPFDNEQFF. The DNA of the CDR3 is TGTGCCAGCACCGAATTAGGACAGTTTACTGTCCCCTTCGACAATGAGCAGTTCTTC.

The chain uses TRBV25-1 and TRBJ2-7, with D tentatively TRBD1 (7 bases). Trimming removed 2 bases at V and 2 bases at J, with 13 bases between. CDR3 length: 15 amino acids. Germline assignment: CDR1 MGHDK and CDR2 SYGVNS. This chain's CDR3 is CASSEGGGEPYEQYF. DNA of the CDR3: TGTGCCAGCAGTGAAGGAGGGGGCGAGCCCTACGAGCAGTACTTC.

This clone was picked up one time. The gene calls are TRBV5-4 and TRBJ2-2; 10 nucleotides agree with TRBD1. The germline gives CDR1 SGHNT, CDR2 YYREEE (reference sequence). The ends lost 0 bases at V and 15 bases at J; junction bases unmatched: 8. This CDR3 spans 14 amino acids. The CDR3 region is CASSLDIGQGVLFF. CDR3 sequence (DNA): TGTGCCAGCAGCTTGGACATTGGACAGGGGGTGTTGTTTTTT.